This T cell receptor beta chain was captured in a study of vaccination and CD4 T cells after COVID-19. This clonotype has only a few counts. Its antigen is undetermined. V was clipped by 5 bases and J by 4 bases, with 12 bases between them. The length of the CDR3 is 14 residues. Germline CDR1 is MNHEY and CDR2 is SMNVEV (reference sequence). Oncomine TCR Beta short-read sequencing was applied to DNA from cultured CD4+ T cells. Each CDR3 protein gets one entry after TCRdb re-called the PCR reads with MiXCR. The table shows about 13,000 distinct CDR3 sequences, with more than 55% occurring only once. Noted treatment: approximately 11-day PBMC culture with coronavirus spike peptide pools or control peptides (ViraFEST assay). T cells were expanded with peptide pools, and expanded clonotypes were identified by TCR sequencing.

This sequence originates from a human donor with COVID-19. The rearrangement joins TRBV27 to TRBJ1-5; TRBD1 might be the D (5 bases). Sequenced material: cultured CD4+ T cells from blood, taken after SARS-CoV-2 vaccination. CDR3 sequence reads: CASSLRDGNQPQHF. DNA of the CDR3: TGTGCCAGCAGTCTCCGGGACGGGAATCAGCCCCAGCATTTT.